Each of the 7 T cell receptor beta chains below was sequenced from the same sample in a study of OX40 agonist ivuxolimab in advanced cancers. Clones were sequenced by immunoSEQ multiplex PCR, and TCRdb holds only the in-frame ones, with some missing. Among 20,000 to 25,000 clones listed, 75% to 95% were seen once. Specimen: CD4+ or CD8+ T cells sorted from blood, collected in a trial of the OX40 agonist ivuxolimab. The receptors derive from an adult with an advanced solid tumor such as melanoma, head and neck, liver or kidney cancer.

The chain uses TRBV4-2 and TRBJ2-7; D might be TRBD1 or TRBD2, each matching 5 bases. The CDR3 has 15 amino acids. Between the trimmed V and J ends, which lost 0 bases and 4 bases, there was a span of 13 bases. The germline V gene encodes CDR1 LGHNA and CDR2 YNFKEQ. CDR3 in DNA: TGTGCCAGCAGCCAAGATTACCCGGGACCTTACGAGCAGTACTTC. Its translation is CASSQDYPGPYEQYF.

This clone was detected only a few times. The gene calls are TRBV7-9 and TRBJ2-5; 9 bases align to TRBD1. Germline V lookup: CDR1 SEHNR, CDR2 FQNEAQ (reference sequence). The CDR3 consists of 15 residues. J was trimmed by 3 bases and V by 3 bases; bases with no gene match: 5. The CDR3 bases are TGTGCCAGCAGCTTGGGACAGGGACAAAAAGAGACCCAGTACTTC. It is translated as CASSLGQGQKETQYF.

The genes are TRBV7-6 and TRBJ2-3, with TRBD1 as a possible D gene (6 bases). Germline V CDR1 and CDR2: SGHVS, FNYEAQ. The CDR3 contains 14 residues. Trimming left V 5 bases short and J 1 base short, with 10 bases between. The CDR3, as DNA: TGTGCCAGCAGCCCATGGGGGCGCACAGATACGCAGTATTTT. It is translated as CASSPWGRTDTQYF.

The V and J genes are TRBV6-5 and TRBJ1-1; 8 positions agree with TRBD1. J lost 1 base, V lost 2 bases, and 6 bases had no gene match. The V gene's germline CDR1 is MNHEY and CDR2 SVGAGI. This CDR3 region has 16 residues. CDR3 sequence (DNA): TGTGCCAGCAGTTACACGACAGGGGCTGGGAACACTGAAGCTTTCTTT. It specifies CASSYTTGAGNTEAFF.

The chain couples TRBV15 to TRBJ1-5; D is unclear. This CDR3 region has 12 residues. Germline CDR1 reads LNHNV; CDR2 reads YYDKDF (reference sequence). Trimming took 5 bases from V and 1 from J, leaving 3 bases between them. The CDR3 DNA sequence: TGTGCCACCAGCGGGAGCAATCAGCCCCAGCATTTT. Translating it yields CATSGSNQPQHF.

CDR3 protein: CASSWGLAGGEETQYF. CDR3 sequence (DNA): TGTGCCAGCAGTTGGGGACTAGCGGGGGGAGAGGAGACCCAGTACTTC. J is TRBJ2-5 and V is TRBV6-5; 15 nucleotides agree with TRBD2. V dropped 4 bases and J dropped 5; count of bases not matched to a gene: 5. This CDR3 is built from 16 residues. Germline V lookup: CDR1 MNHEY, CDR2 SVGAGI.

The chain combines TRBV2 with TRBJ1-6; D uncertain. The CDR3 is made up of 13 amino acids. Germline V lookup: CDR1 SNHLY, CDR2 FYNNEI. Trimming pared 7 bases from V and 5 bases from J, leaving 9 bases between. For the CDR3, the DNA is TGTGCCAGCAAGCCAGTCAATAATTCACCCCTCCACTTT. This codes for CASKPVNNSPLHF.